This T cell receptor (beta chain) was recorded in a study of T cells after yellow fever vaccination (dated 2019 in TCRdb). A note on the overall study: The SMART-Seq v4 Ultra Low Input RNA kit was used to prepare libraries from fractions with low cell numbers. To follow T-cell clones before and after primary and booster YFV17D yellow fever vaccination, bulk TCR alpha and beta repertoires were sequenced over time. Two healthy male donors, one aged 18 to 30 and one aged 30 to 40 years, were included in the cohort. Blood was drawn at multiple timepoints before and after primary and secondary immunization, with bulk PBMC replicates and cell subsets isolated.

Sequencing instrument: Illumina NovaSeq 6000. TCR cDNA was synthesized by 5'RACE template switching, through which a universal primer site and unique molecular identifiers were introduced. cDNA synthesis was primed from both the TCR alpha and TCR beta constant segments. Two PCR steps were used to amplify libraries, with sample barcodes and sequencing adapters being added in the second step. Sequencing of the libraries was done on either Illumina HiSeq 2500 (2x100 bp) or NovaSeq (2x150 bp). Concerning the study's data processing: MIGEC was used to demultiplex reads and collapse the reads into UMI consensus sequences, and MiXCR was used for V(D)J alignment. Vaccine-responding clonotypes were identified with edgeR using replicate PBMC samples, with FDR below 0.01 and a log2 fold change above 5 up to day 15 being required. Each bulk clonotype was labeled CD4 or CD8 based on which sequenced repertoire, CD4 or CD8, contained the clonotype at higher abundance. The public sequencing data were trimmed at Q25 with fastp and processed into clonotypes with MiXCR by TCRdb, which kept only in-frame beta chains. Entries that share a CDR3 protein sequence are merged under the most common genes and DNA. These V and J calls originate from TCRdb's pipeline instead of the authors' own analysis. For this sample there are approximately 160,000 distinct CDR3 sequences; approximately 9.9% appear just once. The ten largest make up around 35% of the sample.

There are 14 amino acids in the CDR3, from cysteine to phenylalanine inclusive. Only the CDR3 DNA is retained, 42 bases long and in frame from the first base. The junction shows trimming of 6 bases on V and 6 bases on J, plus 14 bases between the germline ends. As encoded in the germline V gene, CDR1 is MGHRA while CDR2 is YSYEKL. This clonotype was seen ten or more times. Its antigen is still unknown. Nothing much larger sits one base from this clone, and base qualities are not available. The full study reports these points: A small fraction of clonotypes appeared in both the CD4 and CD8 compartments, likely as a result of convergent recombination. FACS-sorted repertoires could contain abundant contaminating clonotypes from the bulk population, so computational filtering was required. Compared with the primary T-cell response, the secondary T-cell response was faster but weaker, reaching its peak on day 5 rather than on day 15. After the booster, most clones that had expanded after primary vaccination were detected again (nearly 98% of CD4 and roughly 86% of CD8), suggesting broad maintenance of memory. Because only two donors were included in the study, the extent to which the findings can be generalized is limited.

According to the study, the label for this sample's treatment or condition signals: live attenuated yellow fever vaccine strain. A standard Ficoll-Paque protocol was used to isolate PBMCs from peripheral blood. Dynabeads CD4 and CD8 positive selection kits were used to isolate the CD4 and CD8 T-cell fractions. TriZol was used to extract RNA from bulk PBMCs, CD4 and CD8 fractions, and dextramer-positive and dextramer-negative fractions. The input for sequencing was CD8+ T cells sorted from PBMCs, taken 45 days after the yellow fever booster vaccination. The V and J genes are TRBV4-1 and TRBJ2-2, with no D gene named confidently. This clonotype originated in a man younger than 35 who received the YFV17D yellow fever vaccine. The DNA reads as follows: TGCGCCAGCAGTCCTAGATGGGCCCCCGGGGAGCTGTTTTTT. The encoded protein is CASSPRWAPGELFF.